The TCR beta chain under discussion was sequenced for a study of T cells after yellow fever vaccination (dated by TCRdb to the late 2010s). About the investigation overall: Libraries from fractions with low cell numbers were prepared with the SMART-Seq v4 Ultra Low Input RNA kit. To track T-cell clones before and after primary and booster YFV17D yellow fever vaccination, bulk TCR alpha and beta repertoires were sequenced longitudinally. The cohort comprised two healthy male donors, one aged 18 to 29 and one aged 30 to 39 years. Blood was collected at multiple timepoints before and after primary and secondary immunization, and bulk PBMC replicates and cell subsets were isolated.

Paper-wide results and their limitations: Computational filtering was needed because FACS-sorted repertoires could contain abundant contaminating clonotypes from the bulk population. The study included only a couple of donors, which limits how far the findings can be generalized. The secondary T-cell response was found to be weaker but faster than the primary response, with a peak reached on day 5 rather than on day 15. Most clones expanded after primary vaccination were re-detected after the booster (almost 97% of CD4 and approximately 85% of CD8), suggesting broad memory maintenance. A small fraction of clonotypes showed up in both the CD4 and CD8 compartments, probably as a result of convergent recombination.

The treatment or condition label here, explained by the study, means: live attenuated yellow fever vaccine strain. PBMCs were isolated from peripheral blood using a standard Ficoll-Paque protocol. Dynabeads CD4 and CD8 positive selection kits were used to isolate the CD4 and CD8 T-cell fractions. RNA was extracted with TriZol from bulk PBMCs, CD4 and CD8 fractions, and dextramer-positive and dextramer-negative fractions. On this clonotype: Its antigen is not yet known. No per-base quality is available; no much larger clone lies one base away.

The sequencing machine was an Illumina NovaSeq 6000. TCR cDNA was synthesized by 5'RACE template switching, through which a universal primer site and unique molecular identifiers were introduced. cDNA synthesis was primed from both the TCR alpha and TCR beta constant segments. Library amplification used two PCR steps, and the second PCR step added sample barcodes and sequencing adapters. Sequencing of the libraries was done on either Illumina HiSeq 2500 (2x100 bp) or NovaSeq (2x150 bp). Under the source paper's analysis protocol: Reads were demultiplexed and collapsed into UMI consensus sequences with MIGEC, and V(D)J alignment was performed with MiXCR. Using edgeR on replicate PBMC samples, clonotypes were called vaccine-responding if FDR was below 0.01 and the log2 fold change was above 5 up to day 15. CD4 or CD8 identity was assigned to each bulk clonotype according to whether the clonotype was present at higher abundance in the sequenced CD4 repertoire or the sequenced CD8 repertoire. The raw public reads went through TCRdb reprocessing: fastp at Q25, MiXCR clone calling, in-frame beta chains kept. Every entry covers one CDR3 protein and lists the most common genes and DNA from its rows. The V and J calls shown here were made by TCRdb, not taken from the authors' results. The sample table shows some 240,000 distinct CDR3 sequences, and around 4.9% are seen once. Of the sample, around 3.5% is held by the ten largest clones.

The clonotype comes from a man aged 18 to 30 who received the YFV17D yellow fever vaccine. The material sequenced was CD4+ T cells sorted from PBMCs, taken on the day of the yellow fever booster vaccination.

The CDR3 protein: CASSLTAAGGDTIYF. The DNA sequence reads TGTGCCAGCAGCTTAACCGCCGCGGGGGGAGACACCATATATTTT. The sequence links TRBV7-2 to TRBJ1-3, and possibly TRBD1, on 5 matching bases. Including the terminal cysteine and phenylalanine, the CDR3 comprises 15 residues. The entry retains the CDR3 DNA only, 45 bases that are in frame from base 1. A distance of 16 bases separates the germline ends of V and J, which lose 2 bases and 8 bases respectively. CDR1 SGHTA and CDR2 FQGNSA were looked up in the germline V gene. This CDR3, with the reference TRBV7-2 and TRBJ1-3 proteins standing in past its ends, gives the full variable domain GAGVSQSPSNKVTEKGKDVELRCDPISGHTALYWYRQSLGQGLEFLIYFQGNSAPDKSGLPSDRFSAERTGGSVSTLTIQRTQQEDSAVYLCASSLTAAGGDTIYFGEGSWLTVV.